Reported below is one T cell receptor (beta chain). Its antigen is unknown. From germline, CDR1 is MNHEY and CDR2 SMNVEV (reference sequence). V shed 6 bases and J 1 base; nucleotides not matched to a gene: 6. CDR3 size: 14 residues. This sample stems from a study of cytomegalovirus exposure and HLA in healthy donors. Regarding the study as a whole: The study had only CMV serostatus as immune exposure information. Reportedly, diagnosis of cytomegalovirus status by the classifier showed high specificity and sensitivity. Researchers reported in a later analysis that a missense DCLRE1C variant was tied to TCR beta V- and J-gene trimming.

With 60 Vbeta and 13 Jbeta primers, the PCR was carried out. The method was immunoSEQ multiplex PCR; TCRdb's version includes in-frame clones alone and lacks a portion of them. The repertoire shows 150,000 to 200,000 clones; the top ten hold approximately 0.82%. The chain carries TRBV27 and TRBJ2-7; TRBD2 matches at 7 bases. The clonotype comes from a woman aged 18-29 years in good health and CMV-seropositive. Sequencing was done on a sample of PBMCs. The DNA for the CDR3 is TGTGCCAGCAGGGGGTTGGGGGGGTCCTACGAGCAGTACTTC. This sequence encodes CASRGLGGSYEQYF.